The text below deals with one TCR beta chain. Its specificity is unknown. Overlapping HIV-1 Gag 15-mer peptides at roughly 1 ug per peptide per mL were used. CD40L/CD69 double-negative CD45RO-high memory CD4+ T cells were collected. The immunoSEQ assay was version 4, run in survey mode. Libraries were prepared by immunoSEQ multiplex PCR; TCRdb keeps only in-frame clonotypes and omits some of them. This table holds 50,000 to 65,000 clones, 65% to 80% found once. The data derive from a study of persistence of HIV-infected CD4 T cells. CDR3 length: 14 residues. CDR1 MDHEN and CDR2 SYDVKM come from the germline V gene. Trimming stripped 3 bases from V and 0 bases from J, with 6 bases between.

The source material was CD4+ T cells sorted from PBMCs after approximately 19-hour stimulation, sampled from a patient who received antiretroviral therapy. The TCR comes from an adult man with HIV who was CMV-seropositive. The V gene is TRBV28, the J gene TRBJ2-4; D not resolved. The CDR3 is CASSLRLAKNIQYF. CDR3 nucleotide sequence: TGTGCCAGCAGTTTGCGATTAGCCAAAAACATTCAGTACTTC.